Following are 3 T cell receptor beta chains from one sample sequenced in a study of CXCR3-negative and CXCR3-positive naive CD8 T cells. The authors prepared UMI-labeled TRB cDNA libraries by 5' RACE. TCRdb re-called the 5' RACE reads and gives one entry per CDR3 protein, without DNA. The sample holds 20,000 to 30,000 distinct CDR3 sequences. The sample consisted of naive CXCR3- CD8+ T cells from blood. As for subset: CD45RO-CCR7+CD27+CD95- naive CD8+ T cells lacking CXCR3 (TNR3-). All receptors derive from a human donor in good health. Some clones in this sample may be carry-over from other donors' samples.

This chain's CDR3 is CASSQDGADRDWGKDSPLHF. J is TRBJ1-6 and V is TRBV14; TCRdb proposes TRBD1, but this gene call is untestable without DNA. The V gene's germline CDR1 is SGHDN and CDR2 FVKESK. There are 20 residues in the CDR3.

The rearrangement links TRBV7-9 to TRBJ2-7; TCRdb proposes TRBD1, but this gene call is untestable without DNA. Germline-derived CDR1 and CDR2 are SEHNR and FQNEAQ (reference sequence). The CDR3 sequence is 17 residues long. The CDR3 spells CASSSGGGVPSSYEQYF.

This chain links TRBV12-3 or TRBV12-4 with TRBJ2-7; the D gene TCRdb calls, TRBD1, cannot be checked with no DNA. This CDR3 region has 15 residues. Here the CDR3 reads CASTYSGQGSYEQYF.